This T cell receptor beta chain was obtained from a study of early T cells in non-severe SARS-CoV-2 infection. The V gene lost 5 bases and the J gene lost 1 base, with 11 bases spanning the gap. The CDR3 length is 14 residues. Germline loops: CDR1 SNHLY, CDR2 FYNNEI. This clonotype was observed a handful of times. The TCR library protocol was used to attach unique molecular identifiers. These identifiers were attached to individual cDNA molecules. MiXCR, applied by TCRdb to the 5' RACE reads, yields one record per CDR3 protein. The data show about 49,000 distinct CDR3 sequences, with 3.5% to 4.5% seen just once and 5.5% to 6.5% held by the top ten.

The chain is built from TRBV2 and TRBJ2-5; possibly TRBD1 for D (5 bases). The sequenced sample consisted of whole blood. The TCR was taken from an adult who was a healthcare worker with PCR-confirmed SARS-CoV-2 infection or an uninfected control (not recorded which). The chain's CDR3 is CASSSDQGQETQYF. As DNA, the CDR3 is TGTGCCAGCAGTTCGGATCAGGGCCAAGAGACCCAGTACTTC.